The rows below give T cell receptor beta chains drawn from one sample of a study of blood T cell repertoires in COVID-19. Clones were sequenced by immunoSEQ multiplex PCR, and TCRdb holds only the in-frame ones, with some missing. The sample holds a few hundred thousand clones, around 85% seen once. The sample comprised PBMCs or T cells enriched from blood (not recorded which). These receptor sequences come from a woman aged 55-75 years who had recovered from COVID-19. CDR3s include the opening cysteine and the closing phenylalanine or tryptophan. Each record gives: D gene, V gene, J gene, clone size, CDR3 DNA, CDR3 protein. D genes are given only for firm matches. Clone size is stated in some rows and not others, as once, few, many or a class when expanded.

d_call: TRBD1
v_call: TRBV5-4
j_call: TRBJ1-1
clone_size: -
cdr3_nt: TGTGCCAGCAGCTCAACCCTTACAGGGGTTGACACTGAAGCTTTCTTT
cdr3_aa: CASSSTLTGVDTEAFF

d_call: TRBD2
v_call: TRBV2
j_call: TRBJ2-3
clone_size: few
cdr3_nt: TGTGCCAGCAGTGGGGGGACTAGCGACACAGATACGCAGTATTTT
cdr3_aa: CASSGGTSDTDTQYF

d_call: TRBD1
v_call: TRBV20-1
j_call: TRBJ1-2
clone_size: few
cdr3_nt: TGCAGTGCCGGACAGGGCGGTGGCTACACCTTC
cdr3_aa: CSAGQGGGYTF

d_call: TRBD2
v_call: TRBV30
j_call: TRBJ2-1
clone_size: -
cdr3_nt: TGTGCCTGGAGTAGAATCGGTTTACTAGCGGGGGGTCCTAATGAGCAGTTCTTC
cdr3_aa: CAWSRIGLLAGGPNEQFF

d_call: TRBD1
v_call: TRBV7-9
j_call: TRBJ1-2
clone_size: -
cdr3_nt: TGTGCCAGCAGCGTTAGACAGGGGACGTATGGCTACACCTTC
cdr3_aa: CASSVRQGTYGYTF

d_call: -
v_call: TRBV2
j_call: TRBJ1-1
clone_size: -
cdr3_nt: TGTGCCAGCAGTAATGGACTGACGAACACTGAAGCTTTCTTT
cdr3_aa: CASSNGLTNTEAFF

d_call: -
v_call: TRBV6-5
j_call: TRBJ1-5
clone_size: -
cdr3_nt: TGTGCCAGCGAGGAGGGCCCCTATAGCAATCAGCCCCAGCATTTT
cdr3_aa: CASEEGPYSNQPQHF

d_call: -
v_call: TRBV5-6
j_call: TRBJ1-4
clone_size: -
cdr3_nt: TGTGCCAGCAGCTTGAGGGGATTTAATGAAAAACTGTTTTTT
cdr3_aa: CASSLRGFNEKLFF

d_call: TRBD2
v_call: TRBV7-9
j_call: TRBJ2-3
clone_size: -
cdr3_nt: TGTGCCAGCAGCTTAACCGCGGGGGGGGGCACAGATACGCAGTATTTT
cdr3_aa: CASSLTAGGGTDTQYF

d_call: -
v_call: TRBV20-1
j_call: TRBJ1-5
clone_size: few
cdr3_nt: TGCAGTGCGGGCGAGCAGCCCCAGCATTTT
cdr3_aa: CSAGEQPQHF

d_call: TRBD2
v_call: TRBV18
j_call: TRBJ2-3
clone_size: -
cdr3_nt: TGTGCCAGCTCACCACTAAGCGGGGGGGCCACAGATACGCAGTATTTT
cdr3_aa: CASSPLSGGATDTQYF

d_call: -
v_call: TRBV27
j_call: TRBJ1-2
clone_size: -
cdr3_nt: TGTGCCAGCAGTTTTACAGCTAACTATGGCTACACCTTC
cdr3_aa: CASSFTANYGYTF

d_call: -
v_call: TRBV30
j_call: TRBJ1-4
clone_size: -
cdr3_nt: TGTGCCTGGAGTACCGGAGTTGCTAATGAAAAACTGTTTTTT
cdr3_aa: CAWSTGVANEKLFF

d_call: TRBD1
v_call: TRBV18
j_call: TRBJ1-5
clone_size: -
cdr3_nt: TGTGCCAGCTCACCTGACAGGGTAGGGTATAGCAATCAGCCCCAGCATTTT
cdr3_aa: CASSPDRVGYSNQPQHF

d_call: -
v_call: TRBV29-1
j_call: TRBJ1-1
clone_size: -
cdr3_nt: TGCAGCGGGAGGGGCGCGACTGAAGCTTTCTTT
cdr3_aa: CSGRGATEAFF

d_call: TRBD2
v_call: TRBV9
j_call: TRBJ2-6
clone_size: -
cdr3_nt: TGTGCCAGCAGCGCACTAGCGGGGGTCTCCTCTGGGGCCAACGTCCTGACTTTC
cdr3_aa: CASSALAGVSSGANVLTF

d_call: -
v_call: TRBV19
j_call: TRBJ1-5
clone_size: -
cdr3_nt: TGTGCCAGTAGTATAGGCCAGGTGATAAATCAGCCCCAGCATTTT
cdr3_aa: CASSIGQVINQPQHF

d_call: TRBD1
v_call: TRBV7-9
j_call: TRBJ2-4
clone_size: -
cdr3_nt: TGTGCCAGCAGCTATTACCGGGACAGCAACATTCAGTACTTC
cdr3_aa: CASSYYRDSNIQYF

d_call: -
v_call: TRBV2
j_call: TRBJ2-1
clone_size: -
cdr3_nt: TGTGCCAGCAGCGTGGGGGGGGCATACAATGAGCAGTTCTTC
cdr3_aa: CASSVGGAYNEQFF

d_call: TRBD1
v_call: TRBV29-1
j_call: TRBJ2-1
clone_size: once
cdr3_nt: TGCAGCGTTGAAGGAGCCCGGGACAGGGGTCTCGTTAGCTCCTACAATGAGCAGTTCTTC
cdr3_aa: CSVEGARDRGLVSSYNEQFF

d_call: -
v_call: TRBV5-1
j_call: TRBJ2-7
clone_size: -
cdr3_nt: TGCGCCAGCAGCTTGGATGCAGGGGCCATCTCCGAGCAGTACTTC
cdr3_aa: CASSLDAGAISEQYF

d_call: -
v_call: TRBV30
j_call: TRBJ1-2
clone_size: many
cdr3_nt: TGTGCCTGGAGTCCCCAGGGATATGGCTACACCTTC
cdr3_aa: CAWSPQGYGYTF

d_call: TRBD1
v_call: TRBV19
j_call: TRBJ1-5
clone_size: -
cdr3_nt: TGTGCCAGTATTAAAACAGGGGATACAAATCAGCCCCAGCATTTT
cdr3_aa: CASIKTGDTNQPQHF

d_call: TRBD1
v_call: TRBV24-1
j_call: TRBJ1-1
clone_size: once
cdr3_nt: TGTGCCACCAGTGACAATACAGGGGGCGGAACTGAAGCTTTCTTT
cdr3_aa: CATSDNTGGGTEAFF